Shown below are 2 T cell receptor beta chains from a single sample sequenced in a study of patients and donors after allogeneic stem cell transplantation. TCRdb recomputed calls from the RT-PCR reads with MiXCR, one row per CDR3 protein. The data contain 900,000 to 1,000,000 distinct CDR3 sequences, 15% to 20% of them singletons. Sequenced material: blood, either unsorted or a sorted T cell fraction (not recorded which). These receptors all come from a human donor who was either an allogeneic HSCT recipient or a stem cell or donor lymphocyte infusion donor (not recorded which). It is not recorded whose cells these are; they may come from a transplant donor.

This chain links TRBV2 with TRBJ1-1; D gene uncertain. V was pared by 3 bases and J by 0 bases, with 11 bases between. CDR3 length: 15 amino acids. Germline V gene sequence: CDR1 SNHLY, CDR2 FYNNEI. The CDR3 loop reads CASSEDFSMNTEAFF. For the CDR3, the DNA is TGTGCCAGCAGTGAGGACTTTTCCATGAACACTGAAGCTTTCTTT.

This clonotype turned up a few times. This sequence joins TRBV29-1 and TRBJ1-1; a weak D match, TRBD1 (6 bases). Germline assignment: CDR1 SQVTM and CDR2 ANQGSEA. The CDR3 sequence is 12 residues long. Trimming left V 7 bases short and J 1 base short, with 10 bases between. The CDR3 nucleotides are TGCAGCGGTAAGACAGGGAACACTGAAGCTTTCTTT. Amino acids: CSGKTGNTEAFF. Using reference TRBV29-1 and TRBJ1-1 for the parts outside the CDR3, the full variable domain is SAVISQKPSRDICQRGTSLTIQCQVDSQVTMMFWYRQQPGQSLTLIATANQGSEATYESGFVIDKFPISRPNLTFSTLTVSNMSPEDSSIYLCSGKTGNTEAFFGQGTRLTVV.